These 13 T cell receptor beta chains came from one sample sequenced in a study of blood T cell repertoires in COVID-19. Measured with immunoSEQ multiplex PCR; TCRdb has only the in-frame clones, and not every one. In the table there are roughly 80,000 clones, over 75% of which are singletons. The sequenced material came from peripheral blood. The receptors derive from a man aged 45-65 years with acute or convalescent COVID-19.

This clone has just a few counts. This sequence joins TRBV6-5 and TRBJ1-6; 7 bases match TRBD1. Trimming cost V 7 bases and J 7 bases; bases outside gene matches: 7. This CDR3 spans 14 amino acids. Germline CDR1 reads MNHEY; CDR2 reads SVGAGI. The CDR3, as DNA: TGTGCCAGCACCTCGACAGGGTGGAATTCACCCCTCCACTTT. Translating it yields CASTSTGWNSPLHF.

In this sample, this clone turned up a few times. This rearrangement joins TRBV12-3 or TRBV12-4 to TRBJ1-6; no reliable D call. The CDR3 loop spans 12 amino acids. Trimming removed 5 bases at V and 12 bases at J, with 11 bases between. The CDR3 DNA follows: TGTGCCAGCAGTCCCGAGTCAGGACCCCTCCACTTT. Translating gives CASSPESGPLHF.

This clone showed up just a few times. The gene calls are TRBV28 and TRBJ2-7; 9 bases line up with TRBD2. V lost 6 bases, J lost 11 bases, and 17 bases stayed unmatched. The CDR3 covers 15 residues. CDR1 and CDR2 (germline): MDHEN, SYDVKM. The CDR3 reads CASSPSGRPRNDEYF. CDR3 DNA sequence: TGTGCCAGCAGCCCCAGCGGGAGGCCGCGTAATGACGAGTACTTC.

The chain links TRBV6-5 to TRBJ1-2, with D unresolved. The germline V and J ends were trimmed by 5 bases and 2 bases, with 9 bases remaining between them. Germline CDR1 and CDR2: MNHEY and SVGAGI. The CDR3 runs 13 residues. CDR3 bases: TGTGCCAGCAGTCTGGGCCTGAACTATGGCTACACCTTC. This sequence encodes CASSLGLNYGYTF.

This rearrangement joins TRBV9 to TRBJ2-5; 10 bases match TRBD2. The CDR3 has 15 amino acids. Germline CDR1 reads SGDLS; CDR2 reads YYNGEE. Trimming removed 2 bases from V and 4 bases from J; junction bases left unmatched: 5. CDR3 protein: CASSVRTSGPETQYF. CDR3 bases: TGTGCCAGCAGCGTTCGGACTAGCGGACCAGAGACCCAGTACTTC.

This chain connects TRBV16 to TRBJ1-1, with D unresolved. The germline V and J ends were trimmed by 0 bases and 1 base, with 9 bases remaining between them. There are 15 residues in the CDR3. Germline V gene sequence: CDR1 KGHSY, CDR2 FQNENV. CDR3 sequence reads: CASSQSAGGNTEAFF. CDR3 nucleotides: TGTGCCAGCAGCCAATCTGCCGGAGGGAACACTGAAGCTTTCTTT.

The J gene is TRBJ2-3, the V gene TRBV5-1, with TRBD2 matching 8 bases. Germline trimming cut 4 bases from V and 0 bases from J; bases unmatched to any gene: 10. This CDR3 spans 17 amino acids. Germline lookup yields CDR1 SGHRS and CDR2 YFSETQ. The CDR3 DNA follows: TGCGCCAGCAGCCGCGGAAGTTCTAGCGGGAGCACAGATACGCAGTATTTT. Its protein product is CASSRGSSSGSTDTQYF.

This sequence joins TRBV3-1 (or the pseudogene TRBV3-2) and TRBJ2-1; 8 nucleotides agree with TRBD2. The CDR3 has 15 residues. From germline, CDR1 is LGHDT and CDR2 YNNKEL (reference sequence). The V segment lost 8 bases and the J segment 6 bases; nucleotides outside the gene matches: 12. The CDR3 sequence is CASLNFAGGRNEQFF. The CDR3 DNA follows: TGTGCCAGCCTAAACTTTGCGGGGGGCCGCAATGAGCAGTTCTTC.

This clone appeared a single time. The V gene is TRBV12-3 or TRBV12-4, the J gene TRBJ2-7, with 7 positions matching TRBD1. J lost 3 bases, V lost 6 bases, and 2 bases had no gene match. The CDR3 sequence is 12 residues long. CDR3 sequence (DNA): TGTGCCAGCAGACGGGACAGCTACGAGCAGTACTTC. Protein product: CASRRDSYEQYF.

This chain uses TRBV5-6 with TRBJ2-4, with 8 bases fitting TRBD1. Per germline, CDR1 SGHDT and CDR2 YYEEEE. V shed 5 bases and J 6 bases; nucleotides not matched to a gene: 10. There are 15 residues in the CDR3. For the CDR3, the DNA is TGTGCCAGCAGGTTATTCCAGGGGGCCTTAAACATTCAGTACTTC. Its translation is CASRLFQGALNIQYF.

The chain combines TRBV25-1 with TRBJ1-3; maybe TRBD1 (5 bases). The V end lost 4 bases, the J end lost 3 bases, and 10 bases lay between the germline ends. This CDR3 contains 14 residues. Germline V gene lookup returns CDR1 MGHDK and CDR2 SYGVNS. The CDR3 DNA sequence: TGTGCCAGCAGTGCTATGGGGGGTGGAAACACCATATATTTT. This sequence encodes CASSAMGGGNTIYF.

The J gene is TRBJ2-1, the V gene TRBV2; TRBD2 aligns across 15 bases. CDR1 is SNHLY and CDR2 is FYNNEI in the germline V gene. The V segment lost 6 bases and the J segment 8 bases; nucleotides outside the gene matches: 2. The CDR3 is 14 amino acids. The CDR3 DNA reads TGTGCCAGCAGACGGACTAGCGGGGGGGATGAGCAGTTCTTC. Protein: CASRRTSGGDEQFF.

The chain carries TRBV5-4 and TRBJ1-6; no firm D call. From germline, CDR1 is SGHNT and CDR2 YYREEE (reference sequence). This CDR3 spans 13 amino acids. V dropped 3 bases and J dropped 6 bases, with 7 bases sitting between them. CDR3: CASSSDTNSPLHF. The CDR3 DNA follows: TGTGCCAGCAGCTCCGACACTAATTCACCCCTCCACTTT.